The clone carrying this T cell receptor (beta chain) showed up many times. These data come from a study of early T cells in non-severe SARS-CoV-2 infection. Germline trimming cut 4 bases from V and 4 bases from J; bases unmatched to any gene: 6. This CDR3 is 15 amino acids long. Germline V CDR1 and CDR2: SGDLS, YYNGEE. Unique molecular identifier tags were affixed to discrete cDNA molecules. TCRdb used MiXCR to reprocess the 5' RACE reads, holding one entry per CDR3 protein. The sample contains approximately 69,000 distinct CDR3 sequences, about 11% of which appear only once. This sequence was found in an adult who was a healthcare worker with PCR-confirmed SARS-CoV-2 infection or an uninfected control (not recorded which). Sequenced material: whole blood. The V gene is TRBV9, the J gene TRBJ2-1, with 9 nucleotides matching TRBD2. CDR3: CASSPGGRAYNEQFF. The CDR3 DNA reads TGTGCCAGCAGCCCCGGCGGGAGGGCTTACAATGAGCAGTTCTTC.